Here is one T cell receptor (beta chain) with its context. Its antigen is not identified. The J segment lost 4 bases and the V segment lost 4 bases, leaving 17 bases of the junction unmatched. CDR1 SGDLS and CDR2 YYNGEE come from the germline V gene. CDR3 length: 20 residues. The data derive from a study of CD8 T cells in ankylosing spondylitis. Findings and limits, study-wide: A motif in TCR beta, a set of under 10 highly homologous variants, appeared characteristic of ankylosing spondylitis blood. Significantly higher representation of disease-linked clones was reported for matched ankylosing spondylitis synovial fluid. Past research had described some motif variants in reactive arthritis synovial fluid and blood. Relatively scarce in peripheral blood, disease-linked clones were CD8+.

Generation of TCR beta libraries employed quantitative 5'-RACE incorporating molecular barcodes. TCRdb re-called the 5' RACE reads through MiXCR, storing one row per CDR3 protein. The sample has under 850,000 distinct CDR3 sequences; 15% to 20% are singletons. This sequence originates from a male donor with ankylosing spondylitis. The specimen sequenced was blood, either unsorted or a sorted T cell fraction (not recorded which). V usage is TRBV9 and J usage is TRBJ2-3; 14 bases map to TRBD2. The CDR3 region is CASSKRLTGTSGRGSDTQYF. In nucleotides, the CDR3 is TGTGCCAGCAGCAAAAGATTGACCGGGACTAGCGGGAGAGGATCAGATACGCAGTATTTT.